This entry is about one T cell receptor (beta chain). The target antigen is unknown. The CDR3 extends over 14 amino acids. Germline lookup yields CDR1 KGHSH and CDR2 LQKENI. V shed 2 bases and J shed 3 bases, with 10 bases lying between them. The sample is drawn from a study of T cell responses to AZD1222 COVID-19 vaccine. Assay used: immunoSEQ multiplex PCR; TCRdb lists only in-frame clones, some missing. Among some 90,000 clones listed, roughly nine tenths were seen once. General study results and limits: The donors showed a predominance of white British ancestry and of females, with possible underestimation of clonal diversity.

This receptor was obtained from an adult in good health. The rearrangement links TRBV18 to TRBJ1-1, with D perhaps TRBD1 (5 bases). The starting material was peripheral blood, obtained on day 0 of AZD1222 vaccination. CDR3 in DNA: TGTGCCAGCTCACCATCTGGGGCTCACACTGAAGCTTTCTTT. Amino acid sequence: CASSPSGAHTEAFF.